These 3 T cell receptor beta chains share one sample of origin, sequenced in a study of blood T cell repertoires in COVID-19. Measured with immunoSEQ multiplex PCR; TCRdb has only the in-frame clones, and not every one. The sample holds around 220,000 clones, roughly nine tenths seen once. The sequencing sample was made of peripheral blood. The source is a woman aged 50 to 65 with COVID-19, enrolled during active disease.

The J gene is TRBJ2-7, the V gene TRBV11-2, with 8 nucleotides matching TRBD2. J was trimmed by 4 bases and V by 1 base; bases with no gene match: 6. There are 15 residues in the CDR3. Germline V gene lookup returns CDR1 SGHAT and CDR2 FQNNGV. The CDR3 sequence: CASSLASGRGYEQYV. The CDR3 region has the DNA TGTGCCAGCAGCTTAGCTTCCGGGAGGGGATACGAGCAGTACGTC.

The CDR3 sequence is CASSPYPGGELFF. CDR3 DNA sequence: TGTGCCAGCAGCCCCTACCCGGGAGGGGAGCTGTTTTTT. V gene TRBV7-8 combines with J gene TRBJ2-2, with a weak D call TRBD2 (5 bases). CDR3 size: 13 residues. V shed 5 bases and J shed 8 bases, with 12 bases lying between them. Germline lookup yields CDR1 SGHVS and CDR2 FQNEAQ.

The CDR3 spells CASSILTGSNQPQHF. Here the CDR3 DNA reads TGTGCCAGTAGTATCCTGACAGGATCGAATCAGCCCCAGCATTTT. The V call is TRBV19, the J call TRBJ1-5, with D possibly matching TRBD1 (6 bases). Deletions cut 3 bases from V and 4 bases from J, with 13 bases between. The V gene's germline CDR1 is LNHDA and CDR2 SQIVND (reference sequence). The CDR3 covers 15 residues.